Below are 32 T cell receptor beta chains sequenced from a single sample in a study of vaccination and CD4 T cells after COVID-19. Time point here: late sampling 161 to 241 days after vaccination in a few convalescent patients. As for treatment: roughly 11-day PBMC culture with coronavirus spike peptide pools or control peptides (ViraFEST assay). These receptors' targets are unknown. The Oncomine TCR Beta short-read assay was applied to DNA of cultured CD4+ T cells. TCRdb redid the calling of the PCR reads with MiXCR, one entry per CDR3 protein. The table has around 21,000 distinct CDR3 sequences, roughly 45% seen once. This material consisted of CD4+ T cells from blood, cultured in vitro, taken about 7 months after SARS-CoV-2 vaccination. Receptors originate from a human donor who had recovered from COVID-19.

Only a few counts were recorded for this clonotype. The chain joins TRBV20-1 to TRBJ2-7, with D possibly TRBD2 on 6 matching bases. V lost 2 bases and J 0 bases, leaving 11 bases between the germline ends. CDR1 DFQATT and CDR2 SNEGSKA come from the germline V gene (reference sequence). CDR3 length equals 14 residues. CDR3 bases: TGCAGTGCTAGAACGGGACTTAGCTCCTACGAGCAGTACTTC. Its protein is CSARTGLSSYEQYF.

This clonotype has a handful of counts. At one end, the junction sequence differs from germline, possibly due to a read error. The chain is built from TRBV6-1 and TRBJ2-3; 8 bases agree with TRBD1. The CDR3 has 16 residues. The germline V gene has CDR1 MNHNS and CDR2 SASEGT. The CDR3 bases are TGTGCCAGCAAAGATAATGGGGCAGGGGGCACCGATACGCAGTATTTT. Translating gives CASKDNGAGGTDTQYF.

V gene TRBV19 combines with J gene TRBJ2-5, with 7 bases matching TRBD2. This CDR3 is built from 15 residues. Germline trimming cut 1 base from V and 8 bases from J; bases unmatched to any gene: 10. Germline CDR1 reads LNHDA; CDR2 reads SQIVND (reference sequence). The CDR3, as DNA: TGTGCCAGTAGTATAGGAGCTAGCGGCCCAGACACCCAGTACTTC. Residues: CASSIGASGPDTQYF.

The chain uses TRBV2 and TRBJ1-1; D perhaps matches TRBD1 (6 bases). Germline V gene lookup returns CDR1 SNHLY and CDR2 FYNNEI. There are 13 residues in the CDR3. V dropped 5 bases and J dropped 3 bases, with 10 bases sitting between them. The CDR3 DNA sequence: TGTGCCAGCAGTAGTACAGGGTACACTGAAGCTTTCTTT. It is translated as CASSSTGYTEAFF.

V usage is TRBV7-6 and J usage is TRBJ2-5; D may be TRBD2 (6 bases). V dropped 1 base and J dropped 6 bases, with 15 bases sitting between them. The V gene's germline CDR1 is SGHVS and CDR2 FNYEAQ. This CDR3 region has 15 residues. CDR3 residues: CASSLERTEGKTQYF. The CDR3 DNA follows: TGTGCCAGCAGCTTAGAACGAACGGAGGGAAAGACCCAGTACTTC.

This chain joins TRBV7-2 and TRBJ2-1; no firm D call. With 5 bases removed from V and 0 bases from J, the gap between germline ends came to 14 bases. CDR3 size: 16 residues. Germline V gives CDR1 SGHTA, CDR2 FQGNSA. This CDR3 reads CASSLGPSTSYNEQFF. CDR3 in DNA: TGTGCCAGCAGCCTAGGCCCGAGTACCTCCTACAATGAGCAGTTCTTC.

This clonotype was picked up a small number of times. J is TRBJ2-7 and V is TRBV7-9; possible D gene TRBD2, 5 bases. Trimming removed 4 bases from V and 3 bases from J, with 13 bases in between. The CDR3 runs 14 residues. Germline CDR1 SEHNR, CDR2 FQNEAQ (reference sequence). Here the CDR3 reads CASSSSGINYEQYF. The CDR3 DNA is TGTGCCAGCAGCTCCTCCGGGATCAACTACGAGCAGTACTTC.

This clonotype was detected only a few times. The V gene is TRBV27, the J gene TRBJ1-5; D not resolved. The CDR3 is made up of 16 amino acids. Trimming removed 6 bases from V and 6 bases from J, with 21 bases in between. Germline loops: CDR1 MNHEY, CDR2 SMNVEV (reference sequence). The CDR3 is CASSLRGNLWGQPQHF. DNA of the CDR3: TGTGCCAGCAGCCTCCGGGGTAACCTTTGGGGTCAGCCCCAGCATTTT.

About this clonotype itself: No conserved phenylalanine or tryptophan is present at the end of the CDR3, so a read error is the likely explanation. The gene calls are TRBV5-3 and TRBJ2-7; 7 nucleotides align to TRBD1. TRBV5-3 is assigned to the ORF class and has an uncertain function. With V trimmed by 1 base and J by 6 bases, 1 base remained unmatched. The CDR3 totals 12 residues. The DNA of the CDR3 is TGTGCCAGAAGCTTGCCAGGGGGCGAGCAGTACTAC. This translates into CARSLPGGEQYY.

This clonotype is classed as medium-sized (0.01 to 0.1%). The rearrangement uses TRBV15 and TRBJ1-2, with D hard to call. In germline, CDR1 is LNHNV, CDR2 YYDKDF (reference sequence). The CDR3 has 14 amino acids. The V gene lost 0 bases and the J gene lost 4 bases, with 9 bases spanning the gap. The CDR3 here is CATSRDRSAYGYTF. The CDR3 nucleotides read TGTGCCACCAGCAGAGACAGGTCGGCCTATGGCTACACCTTC.

The rearrangement uses TRBV19 and TRBJ2-1, with D perhaps TRBD2 (6 bases). The CDR3 covers 12 residues. Germline values: CDR1 LNHDA, CDR2 SQIVND (reference sequence). Between the trimmed V and J ends, which lost 8 bases and 9 bases, there was a span of 14 bases. The DNA of the CDR3 is TGTGCCAGTGGAGGGAACGGGGCTGAGCAGTTCTTC. It is translated as CASGGNGAEQFF.

The V and J genes are TRBV20-1 and TRBJ2-3, with 9 positions matching TRBD1. Germline assignment: CDR1 DFQATT and CDR2 SNEGSKA (reference sequence). The J segment lost 2 bases and the V segment lost 2 bases, leaving 11 bases of the junction unmatched. CDR3 length equals 17 residues. The CDR3 spells CSARRTLDRGFTDTQYF. Written as DNA, the CDR3 is TGCAGTGCTAGAAGAACCCTCGACAGGGGGTTCACAGATACGCAGTATTTT.

The chain has TRBV7-3 and TRBJ2-3, with TRBD2 matching 9 bases. CDR3 length: 17 amino acids. The germline gives CDR1 SGHTA, CDR2 FQGTGA. The J segment lost 0 bases and the V segment lost 1 base, leaving 5 bases of the junction unmatched. CDR3 sequence: CASSLIASGVSTDTQYF. The CDR3, as DNA: TGTGCCAGCAGCTTAATAGCTAGCGGGGTTAGCACAGATACGCAGTATTTT.

This chain joins TRBV7-2 and TRBJ2-7; D is possibly TRBD2 (5 bases). Germline V CDR1 and CDR2: SGHTA, FQGNSA. The CDR3 covers 14 residues. V lost 0 bases and J lost 0, with 6 bases in between. The CDR3 bases are TGTGCCAGCAGCTTAGCAGGGAGCTCCTACGAGCAGTACTTC. Encoded protein: CASSLAGSSYEQYF.

This clonotype was seen a few times. The chain uses TRBV20-1 and TRBJ2-7; TRBD2 might be the D (5 bases). CDR1 and CDR2 (germline): DFQATT, SNEGSKA (reference sequence). The CDR3 covers 13 residues. Trimming cost V 0 bases and J 3 bases, with 9 bases left between them. DNA for the CDR3: TGCAGTGCTAGAGATCCTAGCTTCTACGAGCAGTACTTC. Protein sequence: CSARDPSFYEQYF.

The chain employs TRBV18 and TRBJ1-1; the D gene is possibly TRBD1 (5 bases). Trimming cost V 6 bases and J 3 bases, with 11 bases left between them. The length of the CDR3 is 13 residues. CDR1 is KGHSH, CDR2 LQKENI, per germline. The CDR3 nucleotides are TGTGCCAGCTCCCCTGACAGACACACTGAAGCTTTCTTT. Translating it yields CASSPDRHTEAFF. Full variable domain (outside the CDR3, taken from reference TRBV18 and TRBJ1-1): NAGVMQNPRHLVRRRGQEARLRCSPMKGHSHVYWYRQLPEEGLKFMVYLQKENIIDESGMPKERFSAEFPKEGPSILRIQQVVRGDSAAYFCASSPDRHTEAFFGQGTRLTVV.

The chain recombines TRBV7-9 with TRBJ1-6; TRBD1 matches at 8 bases. Germline V CDR1 and CDR2: SEHNR, FQNEAQ (reference sequence). The V and J ends lost 3 bases and 6 bases, in that order; junction bases with no gene match: 1. The CDR3 contains 14 residues. This CDR3 is CASSLTGVNSPLHF. CDR3 sequence (DNA): TGTGCCAGCAGCTTGACAGGGGTTAATTCACCCCTCCACTTT.

The sample holds a few counts of this clonotype. The gene calls are TRBV7-2 and TRBJ1-1; D gene uncertain. The CDR3 has 13 residues. V lost 4 bases, J lost 0 bases, and 6 bases lay in between. Germline assignment: CDR1 SGHTA and CDR2 FQGNSA. As DNA, the CDR3 is TGTGCCAGCAGCTCCTCAATGAACACTGAAGCTTTCTTT. It specifies CASSSSMNTEAFF. Drawing the rest from reference TRBV7-2 and TRBJ1-1, the complete variable domain is GAGVSQSPSNKVTEKGKDVELRCDPISGHTALYWYRQSLGQGLEFLIYFQGNSAPDKSGLPSDRFSAERTGGSVSTLTIQRTQQEDSAVYLCASSSSMNTEAFFGQGTRLTVV.

This sequence joins TRBV18 and TRBJ1-2, with unresolved D. The length of the CDR3 is 14 residues. V lost 4 bases and J 3 bases, leaving 12 bases between the germline ends. Germline V gene lookup returns CDR1 KGHSH and CDR2 LQKENI. CDR3 in amino acids: CASSQLDGHYGYTF. The CDR3 nucleotides are TGTGCCAGCTCACAACTCGACGGTCACTATGGCTACACCTTC.

This clonotype showed up just a few times. The CDR3 region is CSARDGAHGFDEQYF. DNA of the CDR3: TGCAGTGCTAGAGATGGGGCTCATGGCTTCGACGAGCAGTACTTC. The chain recombines TRBV20-1 with TRBJ2-7, with D possibly TRBD1 on 5 matching bases. The germline V gene encodes CDR1 DFQATT and CDR2 SNEGSKA (reference sequence). Trimming pared 0 bases from V and 5 bases from J, leaving 17 bases between. CDR3 length: 15 residues.

This chain uses TRBV7-8 with TRBJ2-7, with D maybe TRBD2 (5 bases). CDR1 and CDR2 from the germline V gene are SGHVS and FQNEAQ. The CDR3 contains 15 residues. V gave up 1 base and J gave up 7 bases, with 17 bases separating them. The CDR3 nucleotides are TGTGCCAGCAGCTTAGGAGGGTCCACGAGTCGGGAGCAGTACTTC. Protein product: CASSLGGSTSREQYF.

The V and J genes are TRBV19 and TRBJ2-5; TRBD2 aligns across 15 bases. From germline, CDR1 is LNHDA and CDR2 SQIVND (reference sequence). V lost 7 bases to trimming and J lost 4 bases; unmatched junction nucleotides: 4. The CDR3 consists of 15 residues. CDR3 DNA sequence: TGTGCCAGTAACCCGGGACTAGCGGGAGGAGAGACCCAGTACTTC. It translates to CASNPGLAGGETQYF.

The V and J genes are TRBV7-6 and TRBJ2-7; a possible D gene is TRBD1 (6 bases). The germline V and J ends were trimmed by 4 bases and 0 bases, with 13 bases remaining between them. CDR3 length: 15 amino acids. In germline, CDR1 is SGHVS, CDR2 FNYEAQ. The DNA for the CDR3 is TGTGCCAGCAGCTCCAAGCAGGGGATCTCCTACGAGCAGTACTTC. This encodes CASSSKQGISYEQYF.

This clonotype appeared a few times. The chain has TRBV27 and TRBJ2-3; D perhaps matches TRBD1 (6 bases). The CDR3 spans 17 residues. Per the germline V gene, CDR1 is MNHEY and CDR2 is SMNVEV (reference sequence). Trimming removed 6 bases from V and 2 bases from J, with 21 bases in between. CDR3 sequence: CASRPTKNNRDTDTQYF. The CDR3 nucleotides read TGTGCCAGCAGACCAACCAAAAACAACAGGGACACAGATACGCAGTATTTT.

This chain links TRBV7-9 with TRBJ2-3; 9 bases align to TRBD2. Germline values: CDR1 SEHNR, CDR2 FQNEAQ (reference sequence). With V trimmed by 4 bases and J by 3 bases, 17 bases remained unmatched. This CDR3 comprises 19 residues. The CDR3 region has the DNA TGTGCCAGCAGCTCTGTCGCCCTACGATTAGCGGGAGCGACAGATACGCAGTATTTT. Protein sequence: CASSSVALRLAGATDTQYF.

This clonotype was observed a handful of times. The V call is TRBV10-3, the J call TRBJ1-5; 8 bases fit TRBD1. CDR3 length: 12 amino acids. Germline V gives CDR1 ENHRY, CDR2 SYGVKD. The junction had 6 bases not matched to a gene; V was cut back by 10 bases and J by 7 bases. For the CDR3, the DNA is TGTGCCACAGGACAGGGCGACCAGCCCCAGCATTTT. Encoded protein: CATGQGDQPQHF.

The gene calls are TRBV10-3 and TRBJ2-3, with TRBD2 matching 10 bases. Trimming removed 5 bases from V and 0 bases from J; junction bases left unmatched: 8. CDR3 size: 17 residues. Per the germline V gene, CDR1 is ENHRY and CDR2 is SYGVKD. CDR3 amino acids: CAISRQLAGPSTDTQYF. The CDR3, as DNA: TGTGCCATCAGTCGCCAACTAGCGGGACCTAGCACAGATACGCAGTATTTT.

This clonotype appeared a few times. V and J are TRBV7-9 and TRBJ2-1; the match to TRBD1 covers 8 bases. The ends lost 5 bases at V and 6 bases at J; junction bases unmatched: 9. This CDR3 spans 15 amino acids. Germline values: CDR1 SEHNR, CDR2 FQNEAQ (reference sequence). The CDR3 sequence: CASSPGGQDINEQFF. In nucleotides, the CDR3 is TGTGCCAGCAGCCCAGGGGGACAGGATATCAATGAGCAGTTCTTC.

The J gene is TRBJ1-5, the V gene TRBV7-3; D ambiguous. Trimming cost V 1 base and J 6 bases, with 7 bases left between them. This CDR3 region has 13 residues. Germline-derived CDR1 and CDR2 are SGHTA and FQGTGA. CDR3 sequence reads: CASSLKHTQPQHF. CDR3 nucleotides: TGTGCCAGCAGCTTAAAACACACTCAGCCCCAGCATTTT.

This clonotype was observed a few times. The chain employs TRBV7-9 and TRBJ2-1; D perhaps matches TRBD1 (8 bases). CDR3 size: 13 residues. The V gene lost 5 bases and the J gene lost 7 bases, with 12 bases spanning the gap. From germline, CDR1 is SEHNR and CDR2 FQNEAQ (reference sequence). The CDR3: CASSGGDRNEQFF. CDR3 in DNA: TGTGCCAGCAGCGGGGGGGACAGGAATGAGCAGTTCTTC.

This clonotype was detected a few times. The V call is TRBV15, the J call TRBJ1-5; no clear D. Between the trimmed V and J ends, which lost 0 bases and 1 base, there was a span of 16 bases. Germline lookup yields CDR1 LNHNV and CDR2 YYDKDF (reference sequence). This CDR3 contains 18 residues. The DNA for the CDR3 is TGTGCCACCAGCAGAGATCGGCCGGGCGTGGTCAGCAATCAGCCCCAGCATTTT. It codes for CATSRDRPGVVSNQPQHF.

Here the CDR3 reads CASSWGQGSNQPQHF. In DNA, the CDR3 is TGTGCCAGTAGTTGGGGACAGGGAAGCAATCAGCCCCAGCATTTT. The rearrangement links TRBV19 to TRBJ1-5, with TRBD1 identical over 9 bases. Trimming cost V 5 bases and J 1 base; bases outside gene matches: 3. CDR3 size: 15 residues. Per the germline V gene, CDR1 is LNHDA and CDR2 is SQIVND (reference sequence).